This T cell receptor (beta chain) was sequenced during a study of blood T cell repertoires in COVID-19. Profiled with immunoSEQ multiplex PCR; TCRdb holds only in-frame clones, not every one. The sample gives about 180,000 clones, around 80% of which show up once; 6.5% is in the top ten. Per the germline V gene, CDR1 is SGHRS and CDR2 is YFSETQ. Between the trimmed V and J ends, which lost 5 bases and 1 base, there was a span of 12 bases. CDR3 length: 14 amino acids. Sequenced: peripheral blood. The chain employs TRBV5-1 and TRBJ1-1, with D unresolved. The receptor was isolated from a man between 65 and 80 years old with active or convalescent COVID-19. The CDR3 DNA sequence: TGCGCCAGCAGTCGCGGACTCGGGAACACTGAAGCTTTCTTT. It translates to CASSRGLGNTEAFF. Full variable domain (remainder filled in from reference TRBV5-1 and TRBJ1-1): KAGVTQTPRYLIKTRGQQVTLSCSPISGHRSVSWYQQTPGQGLQFLFEYFSETQRNKGNFPGRFSGRQFSNSRSEMNVSTLELGDSALYLCASSRGLGNTEAFFGQGTRLTVV.